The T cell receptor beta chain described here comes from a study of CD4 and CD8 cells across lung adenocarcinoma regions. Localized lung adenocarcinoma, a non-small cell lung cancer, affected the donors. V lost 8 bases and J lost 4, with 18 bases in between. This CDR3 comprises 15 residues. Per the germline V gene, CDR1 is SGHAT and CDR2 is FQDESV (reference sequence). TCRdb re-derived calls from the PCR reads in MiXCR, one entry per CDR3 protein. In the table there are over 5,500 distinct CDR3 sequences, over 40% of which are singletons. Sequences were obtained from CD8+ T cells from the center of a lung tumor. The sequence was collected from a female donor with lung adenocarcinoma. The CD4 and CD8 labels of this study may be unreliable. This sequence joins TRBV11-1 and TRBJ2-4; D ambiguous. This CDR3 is CASGPDGRTKNIQYF. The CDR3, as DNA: TGTGCCAGCGGCCCCGACGGCCGGACGAAAAACATTCAGTACTTC.